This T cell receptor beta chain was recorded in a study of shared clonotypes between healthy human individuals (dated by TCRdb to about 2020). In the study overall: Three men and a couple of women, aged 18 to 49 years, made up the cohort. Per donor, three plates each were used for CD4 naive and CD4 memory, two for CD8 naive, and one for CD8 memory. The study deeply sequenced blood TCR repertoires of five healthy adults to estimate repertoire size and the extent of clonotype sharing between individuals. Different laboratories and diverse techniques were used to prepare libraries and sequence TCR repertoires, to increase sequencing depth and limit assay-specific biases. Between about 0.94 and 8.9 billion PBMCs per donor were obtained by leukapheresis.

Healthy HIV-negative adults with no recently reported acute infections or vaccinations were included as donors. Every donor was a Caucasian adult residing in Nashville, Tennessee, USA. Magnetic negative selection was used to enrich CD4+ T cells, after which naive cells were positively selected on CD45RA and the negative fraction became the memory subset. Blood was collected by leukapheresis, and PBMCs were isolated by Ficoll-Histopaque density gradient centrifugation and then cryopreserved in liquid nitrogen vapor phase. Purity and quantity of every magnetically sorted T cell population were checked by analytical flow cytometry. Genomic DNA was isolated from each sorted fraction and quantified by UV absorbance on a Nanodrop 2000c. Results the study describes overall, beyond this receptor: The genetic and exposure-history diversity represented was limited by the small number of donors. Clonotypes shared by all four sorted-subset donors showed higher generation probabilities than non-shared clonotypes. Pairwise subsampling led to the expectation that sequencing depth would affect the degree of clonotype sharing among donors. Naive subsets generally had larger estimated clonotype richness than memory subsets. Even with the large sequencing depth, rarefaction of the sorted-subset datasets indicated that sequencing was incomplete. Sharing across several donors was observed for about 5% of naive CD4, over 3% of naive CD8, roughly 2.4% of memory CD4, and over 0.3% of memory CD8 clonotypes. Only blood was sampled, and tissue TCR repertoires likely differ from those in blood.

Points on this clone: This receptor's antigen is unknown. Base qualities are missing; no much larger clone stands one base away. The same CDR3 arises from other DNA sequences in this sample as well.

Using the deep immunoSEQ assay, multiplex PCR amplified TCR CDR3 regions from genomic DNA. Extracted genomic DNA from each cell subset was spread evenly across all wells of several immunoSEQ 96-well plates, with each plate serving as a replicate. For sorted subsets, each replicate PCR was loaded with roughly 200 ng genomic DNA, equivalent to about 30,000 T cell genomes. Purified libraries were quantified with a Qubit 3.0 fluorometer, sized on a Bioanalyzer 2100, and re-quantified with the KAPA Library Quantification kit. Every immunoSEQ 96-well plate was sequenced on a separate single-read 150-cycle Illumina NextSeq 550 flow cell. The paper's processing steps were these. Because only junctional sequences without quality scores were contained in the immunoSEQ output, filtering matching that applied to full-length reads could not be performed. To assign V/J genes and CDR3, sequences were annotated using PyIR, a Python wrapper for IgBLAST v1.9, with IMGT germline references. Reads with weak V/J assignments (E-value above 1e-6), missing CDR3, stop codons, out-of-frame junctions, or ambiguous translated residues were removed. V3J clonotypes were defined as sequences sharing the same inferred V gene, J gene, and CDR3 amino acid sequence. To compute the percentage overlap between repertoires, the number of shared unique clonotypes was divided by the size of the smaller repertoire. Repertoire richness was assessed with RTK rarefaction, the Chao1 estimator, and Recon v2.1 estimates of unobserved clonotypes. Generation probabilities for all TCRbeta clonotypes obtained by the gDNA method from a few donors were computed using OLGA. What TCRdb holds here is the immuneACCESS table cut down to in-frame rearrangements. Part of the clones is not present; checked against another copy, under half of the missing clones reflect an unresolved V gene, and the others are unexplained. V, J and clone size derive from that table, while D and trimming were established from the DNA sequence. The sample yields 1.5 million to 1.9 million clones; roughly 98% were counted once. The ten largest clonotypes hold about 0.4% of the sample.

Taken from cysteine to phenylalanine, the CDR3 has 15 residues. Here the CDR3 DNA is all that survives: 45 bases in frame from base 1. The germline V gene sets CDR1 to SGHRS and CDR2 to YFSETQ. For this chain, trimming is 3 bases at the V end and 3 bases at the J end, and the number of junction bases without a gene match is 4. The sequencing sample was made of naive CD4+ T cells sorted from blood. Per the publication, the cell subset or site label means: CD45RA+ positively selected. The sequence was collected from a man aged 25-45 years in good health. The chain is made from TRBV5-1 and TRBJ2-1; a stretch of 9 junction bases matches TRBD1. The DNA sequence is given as TGCGCCAGCAGCTCCGGGACAGGGATCTACAATGAGCAGTTCTTC. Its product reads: CASSSGTGIYNEQFF.